This TCR beta chain was captured by sequencing in a study of Ad26.COV2.S vaccination and SARS-CoV-2 variants (dated by TCRdb to about 2021). About the investigation overall: Vaccine-arm donors were drawn from COV1001, a multicentre, randomized, double-blind, placebo-controlled phase I-IIa trial of Ad26.COV2.S in healthy adults. Investigators remained blinded to trial group allocation during experiments and outcome assessment. TCRbeta repertoire sequencing served as the tool for gauging how specific and how broad the SARS-CoV-2-reactive T cell receptors were following Ad26.COV2.S vaccination. Participants in the trial were split at random into five groups of five each, receiving low-dose or high-dose Ad26.COV2.S once or twice, or else placebo on both occasions. A total of 32 samples were included in the TCR-sequenced set, comprising about 20 Ad26.COV2.S vaccine recipients, 5 placebo recipients and 8 SARS-CoV-2 convalescent individuals. Dosing of Ad26.COV2.S was intramuscular, at either 5x10^10 or 1x10^11 viral particles, delivered as one shot or as two shots spaced 56 days apart.

Note on this clone: This receptor's antigen is unknown. Qualities for individual bases were not recorded, and no much larger clone is one base off.

Interpreted using the paper, the treatment or condition label stands for: 15 to 20 received Ad26.COV2.S at low or high dose, single or two shots; about 5 received placebo; per-sample allocation not given. Repertoires of vaccine and placebo recipients were sequenced from samples collected on day 63 after the first injection. Between 29 July and 7 August 2020, Cohort 1b enrolled about two dozen adults aged 18-55 years at one site in Boston, USA. Ad26.COV2.S was a replication-incompetent adenovirus type 26 vector expressing a prefusion-stabilized SARS-CoV-2 spike protein from the original Wuhan strain. The immunoSEQ Assay was the method used to sequence TCRbeta CDR3 regions. After extraction, genomic DNA underwent amplification by bias-controlled multiplex PCR, followed by high-throughput sequencing. The published analysis was carried out like this. To quantify the absolute abundance of every unique TCRbeta CDR3 region, sequences were collapsed and filtered. T cell fraction was estimated by normalizing TCRbeta template counts to usable DNA, with usable DNA measured through amplification of reference genes found in all nucleated cells. Repertoire TCRs were annotated as SARS-CoV-2-specific by exact matching of V gene, CDR3 amino acid sequence and J gene to a known reactive TCR set. The reference SARS-CoV-2 TCR set was derived from MIRA and filtered for enrichment in COVID-19-positive ImmuneCODE repertoires, a step that removed public or cross-reactive TCRs. Based on the MIRA antigens, annotated TCRs were further analysed at the level of specific ORF or position within ORF. Breadth was defined as the number of annotated unique rearrangements divided by the total number of unique productive rearrangements, and depth was defined as the summed frequency of the annotated unique rearrangements. TCR breadth was compared between groups using two-sided Wilcoxon rank-sum tests. In its TCRdb copy, this immuneACCESS table keeps in-frame sequences only and misses some clones. Where compared with another copy, unresolved V genes explain less than half of these, and the others have no known cause. V, J and clone size are taken as reported in that table, and D and trimming were inferred from the DNA itself. Here the sample has hundreds of thousands of clones; around 90% occur a single time. Roughly 3.6% of the sample goes to the ten largest clones.

Relative to germline, V is missing 1 base and J is missing 5 bases, with 7 bases of the junction outside any gene match. The CDR3 runs 16 residues from the cysteine to the phenylalanine. The only DNA kept is the CDR3, 48 bases in frame from the first base. CDR1 and CDR2 (KGHSH, LQKENI) derive from the germline V gene. On the study overall, not on this receptor specifically: After vaccination, spike-specific CD8+ and CD4+ T cell responses were reported to show substantial breadth. Higher spike-specific TCR breadth was observed in Ad26.COV2.S recipients than in placebo recipients (P = 0.0014). It was noted by the authors that total T cell responses may have been underestimated by the TCR breadth and depth analyses. The study was not powered for comparison of responses between vaccine doses or regimens. Comparable non-spike TCR breadth was observed between vaccine and placebo recipients, consistent with only spike being contained in the vaccine.

The source material was peripheral blood, sampled in a trial of Ad26.COV2.S vaccine versus placebo. The chain is assembled from TRBV18 and TRBJ1-2; 10 bases in between match TRBD1. The source is a person between 18 and 59 years old who received the Ad26.COV2.S COVID-19 vaccine or a placebo. The CDR3 region reads CASSPLTGQGVYGYTF. The bases read TGTGCCAGCTCACCACTGACTGGACAGGGGGTTTATGGCTACACCTTC.